This entry concerns a single TCR beta chain. Its antigen is unknown. The CDR3 spans 14 residues. CDR1 is LGHDT, CDR2 YNNKEL, per germline (reference sequence). Trimming stripped 5 bases from V and 2 bases from J, with 13 bases between. A second PCR of roughly 7 to 11 cycles used a sample-barcoded 5' primer and a J-beta primer mix. Through a template-switch adaptor with 12 random nucleotides, each cDNA molecule received a tag. TCRdb re-analysed the 5' RACE reads in MiXCR, keeping a single row per CDR3 protein. The table has about 1.6 million distinct CDR3 sequences, around 35% seen once. The data belong to a study of blood T cells in healthy people across ages. Study outcomes and limitations: The study lacked donor CMV status, which possibly confounded expanded clonotype changes.

Isolation recovered at least 6 million PBMCs from every sample. Sequencing used blood. The chain combines TRBV3-1 with TRBJ2-7; weak D call: TRBD2 (5 bases). The sequence came from a woman in her twenties or thirties in good health. CDR3 sequence: CASSWAGEAYEQYF. As DNA, the CDR3 is TGTGCCAGCAGCTGGGCGGGTGAAGCCTACGAGCAGTACTTC.